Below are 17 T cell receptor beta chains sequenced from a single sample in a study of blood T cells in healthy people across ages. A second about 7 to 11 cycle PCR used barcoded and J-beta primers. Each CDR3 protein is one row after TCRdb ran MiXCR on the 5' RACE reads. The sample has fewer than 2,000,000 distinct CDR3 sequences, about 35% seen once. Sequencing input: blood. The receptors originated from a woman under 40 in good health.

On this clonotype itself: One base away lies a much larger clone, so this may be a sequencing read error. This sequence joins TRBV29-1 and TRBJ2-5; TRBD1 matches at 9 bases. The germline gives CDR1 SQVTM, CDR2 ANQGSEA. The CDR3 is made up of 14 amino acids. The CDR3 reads CSVEPGQGRETQHF. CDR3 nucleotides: TGCAGCGTTGAGCCAGGACAGGGGAGGGAGACCCAGCACTTC.

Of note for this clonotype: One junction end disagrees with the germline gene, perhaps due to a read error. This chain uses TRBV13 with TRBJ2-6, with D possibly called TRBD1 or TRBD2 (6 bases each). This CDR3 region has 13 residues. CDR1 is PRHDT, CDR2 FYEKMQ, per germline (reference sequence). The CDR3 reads CASRRWGANVRTF. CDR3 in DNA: TGTGCCAGCAGAAGGTGGGGGGCCAACGTCCGGACTTTC.

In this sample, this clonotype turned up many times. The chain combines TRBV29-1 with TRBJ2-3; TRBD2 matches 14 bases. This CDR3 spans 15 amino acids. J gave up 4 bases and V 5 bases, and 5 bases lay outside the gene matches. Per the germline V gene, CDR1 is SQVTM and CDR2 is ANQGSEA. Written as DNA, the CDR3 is TGCAGCGTTATGGGACTAGCGGGAGACCCAGATACGCAGTATTTT. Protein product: CSVMGLAGDPDTQYF.

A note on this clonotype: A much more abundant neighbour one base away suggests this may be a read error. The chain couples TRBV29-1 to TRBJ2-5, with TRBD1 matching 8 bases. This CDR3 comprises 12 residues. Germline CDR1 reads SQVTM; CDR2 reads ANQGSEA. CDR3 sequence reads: CSVLQGAEAQYF. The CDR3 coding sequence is TGCAGCGTCCTCCAGGGGGCAGAGGCCCAGTACTTC.

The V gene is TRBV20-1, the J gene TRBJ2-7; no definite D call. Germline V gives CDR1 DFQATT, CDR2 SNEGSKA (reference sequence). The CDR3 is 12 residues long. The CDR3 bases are TGCAGCGCCAGCAGGCCGCCCCACGAGCAGTACTTC. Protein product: CSASRPPHEQYF.

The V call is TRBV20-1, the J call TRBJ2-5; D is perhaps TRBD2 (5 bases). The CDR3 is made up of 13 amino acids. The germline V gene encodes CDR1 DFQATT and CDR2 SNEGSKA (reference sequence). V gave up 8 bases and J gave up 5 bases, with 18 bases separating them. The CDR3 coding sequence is TGCAGTCAATCCGGGATCCCGGAGGAGACCCAGTACTTC. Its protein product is CSQSGIPEETQYF.

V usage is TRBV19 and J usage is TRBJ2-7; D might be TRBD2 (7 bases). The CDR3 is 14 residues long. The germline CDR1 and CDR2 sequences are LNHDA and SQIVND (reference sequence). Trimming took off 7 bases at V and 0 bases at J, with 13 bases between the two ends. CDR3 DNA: TGTGCCAGTAAGCTAGGGGGGGACTCCTACGAGCAGTACTTC. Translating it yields CASKLGGDSYEQYF.

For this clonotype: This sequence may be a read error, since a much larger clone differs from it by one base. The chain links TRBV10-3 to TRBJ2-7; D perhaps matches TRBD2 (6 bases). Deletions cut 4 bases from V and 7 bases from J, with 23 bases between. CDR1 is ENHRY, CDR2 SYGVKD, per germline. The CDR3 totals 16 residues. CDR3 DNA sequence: TGTGCCATCAGTGCGTCAACCCCGGGACTCGCTATGGAGCAGTACTTC. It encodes CAISASTPGLAMEQYF.

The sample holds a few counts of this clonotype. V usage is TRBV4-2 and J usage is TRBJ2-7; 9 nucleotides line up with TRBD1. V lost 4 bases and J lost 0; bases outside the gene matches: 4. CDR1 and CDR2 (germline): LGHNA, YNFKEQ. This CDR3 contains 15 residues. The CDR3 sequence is CASSLDRGASYEQYF. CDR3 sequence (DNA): TGTGCCAGCAGCCTCGACAGGGGGGCCTCCTACGAGCAGTACTTC.

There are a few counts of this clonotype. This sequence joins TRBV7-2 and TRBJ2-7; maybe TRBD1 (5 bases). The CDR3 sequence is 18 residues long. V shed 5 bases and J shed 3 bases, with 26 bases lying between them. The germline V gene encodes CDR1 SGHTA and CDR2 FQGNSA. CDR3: CASSPKVGRARGFYEQYF. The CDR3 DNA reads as TGTGCCAGCAGCCCGAAAGTGGGCAGGGCTAGGGGATTCTACGAGCAGTACTTC.

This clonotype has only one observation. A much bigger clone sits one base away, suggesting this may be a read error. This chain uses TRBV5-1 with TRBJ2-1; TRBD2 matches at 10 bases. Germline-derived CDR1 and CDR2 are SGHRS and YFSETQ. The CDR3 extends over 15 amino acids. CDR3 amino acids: CAGSLEASGSNEQFF. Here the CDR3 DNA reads TGCGCCGGCAGCTTGGAAGCTAGCGGGAGCAATGAGCAGTTCTTC.

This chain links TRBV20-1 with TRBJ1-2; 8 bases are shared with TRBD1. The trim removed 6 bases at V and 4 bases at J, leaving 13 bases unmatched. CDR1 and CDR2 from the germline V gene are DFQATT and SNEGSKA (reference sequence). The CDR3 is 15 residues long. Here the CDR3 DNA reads TGCAGTGCCCTAGGACAGGGCAAAAAGAGCTATGGCTACACCTTC. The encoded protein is CSALGQGKKSYGYTF.

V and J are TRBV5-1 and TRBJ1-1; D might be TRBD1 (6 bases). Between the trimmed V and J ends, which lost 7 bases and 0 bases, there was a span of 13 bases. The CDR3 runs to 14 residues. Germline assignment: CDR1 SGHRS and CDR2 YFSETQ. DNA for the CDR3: TGCGCCAGCCGCCGGGGGCAGATGAACACTGAAGCTTTCTTT. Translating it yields CASRRGQMNTEAFF. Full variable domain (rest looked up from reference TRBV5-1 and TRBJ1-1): KAGVTQTPRYLIKTRGQQVTLSCSPISGHRSVSWYQQTPGQGLQFLFEYFSETQRNKGNFPGRFSGRQFSNSRSEMNVSTLELGDSALYLCASRRGQMNTEAFFGQGTRLTVV.

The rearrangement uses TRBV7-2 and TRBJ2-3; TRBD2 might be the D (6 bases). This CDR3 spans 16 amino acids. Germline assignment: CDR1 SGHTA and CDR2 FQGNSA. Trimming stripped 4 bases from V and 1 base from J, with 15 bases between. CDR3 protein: CASSSPGRGGTDTQYF. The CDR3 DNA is TGTGCCAGCAGCTCTCCCGGGCGCGGGGGCACAGATACGCAGTATTTT.

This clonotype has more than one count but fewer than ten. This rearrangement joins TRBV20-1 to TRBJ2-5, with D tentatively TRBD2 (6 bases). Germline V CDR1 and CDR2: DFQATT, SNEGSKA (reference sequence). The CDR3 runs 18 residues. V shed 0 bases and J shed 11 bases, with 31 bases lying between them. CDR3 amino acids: CSARDWDGAGPHPGEQYF. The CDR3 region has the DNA TGCAGTGCTAGAGATTGGGACGGAGCGGGTCCCCATCCTGGGGAGCAGTACTTC.

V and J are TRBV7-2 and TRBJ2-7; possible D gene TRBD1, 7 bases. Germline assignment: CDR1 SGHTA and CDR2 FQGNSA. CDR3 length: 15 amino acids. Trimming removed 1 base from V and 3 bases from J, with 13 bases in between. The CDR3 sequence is CASSLGQGGRYEQYF. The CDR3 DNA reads TGTGCCAGCAGCTTAGGCCAGGGGGGTCGCTACGAGCAGTACTTC.

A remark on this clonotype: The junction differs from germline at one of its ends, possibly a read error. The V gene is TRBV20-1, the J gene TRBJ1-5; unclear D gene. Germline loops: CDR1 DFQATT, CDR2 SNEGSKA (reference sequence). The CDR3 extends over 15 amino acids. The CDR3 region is CSTREVAYSNQPQHF. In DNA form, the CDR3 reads TGCAGTACTAGAGAGGTGGCCTATAGCAATCAGCCCCAGCATTTT.